Below, 28 T cell receptor beta chains from the same sample are listed, as sequenced in a study of T cell responses to AZD1222 COVID-19 vaccine. Data came from immunoSEQ multiplex PCR; TCRdb stores just in-frame clones and leaves some out. The table shows 150,000 to 200,000 clones, with just over 90% occurring only once. Sequences were derived from peripheral blood, sampled 28 days after the second AZD1222 dose. All receptors derive from an adult who received the AZD1222 COVID-19 vaccine.

In its sample, this clone was seen once. The chain combines TRBV6-6 with TRBJ2-2; 8 bases line up with TRBD1. The CDR3 is 16 amino acids. The trim removed 0 bases at V and 4 bases at J, leaving 4 bases unmatched. Germline CDR1 reads MNHNY; CDR2 reads SVGAGI (reference sequence). As DNA, the CDR3 is TGTGCCAGCAGTTACTCGTCAGGGACAGGCACCGGGGAGCTGTTTTTT. It encodes CASSYSSGTGTGELFF.

The chain recombines TRBV6-5 with TRBJ1-1; perhaps TRBD1 as D (5 bases). Germline V gene sequence: CDR1 MNHEY, CDR2 SVGAGI. This CDR3 is 13 amino acids long. V was pared by 2 bases and J by 8 bases, with 12 bases between. The CDR3 spells CASSYTGRGEAFF. CDR3 in DNA: TGTGCCAGCAGTTACACAGGTCGGGGGGAAGCTTTCTTT.

The V and J genes are TRBV5-1 and TRBJ1-2; 9 bases map to TRBD1. The length of the CDR3 is 16 residues. V shed 4 bases, J shed 4 bases, and the junction held 11 bases outside the gene matches. The germline gives CDR1 SGHRS, CDR2 YFSETQ. The CDR3 sequence: CASSLQGAELSYGYTF. The CDR3 coding sequence is TGCGCCAGCAGCCTACAGGGGGCTGAGCTAAGCTATGGCTACACCTTC.

This chain connects TRBV1 to TRBJ1-1. TRBV1 has pseudogene status. The CDR3 is made up of 15 amino acids. In DNA, the CDR3 is TGCACCAGCAGCCAACTTTCGGCCTTAAGCACTGAAGCTTTCTTT. Protein sequence: CTSSQLSALSTEAFF.

The chain employs TRBV9 and TRBJ2-2, with D possibly matching TRBD1 (5 bases). The CDR3 is 13 amino acids. The ends were cut back, 10 bases at V and 4 bases at J, with 14 bases in the middle. CDR1 is SGDLS and CDR2 is YYNGEE in the germline V gene. CDR3 DNA: TGTGCCGTGTCCCAGGGTGTCACCGGGGAGCTGTTTTTT. Amino acids: CAVSQGVTGELFF.

This sequence joins TRBV6-2 or TRBV6-3 and TRBJ1-5, with D maybe TRBD1 (5 bases). CDR1 and CDR2 (germline): MNHEY, SVGEGT. The V end was cut by 5 bases, the J end by 4 bases, with 18 bases between. The CDR3 sequence is 16 residues long. CDR3 protein: CASSKRPEGENQPQHF. In nucleotides, the CDR3 is TGTGCCAGCAGTAAAAGGCCAGAAGGGGAAAATCAGCCCCAGCATTTT.

This clone appeared once. This sequence joins TRBV6-5 and TRBJ1-2, with D perhaps matching TRBD1 (6 bases). The CDR3 contains 15 residues. The germline V gene encodes CDR1 MNHEY and CDR2 SVGAGI. V was trimmed by 6 bases and J by 0 bases, leaving 14 bases between them. CDR3 in amino acids: CASRRTALSNYGYTF. CDR3 in DNA: TGTGCCAGCAGGAGGACAGCCCTTTCTAACTATGGCTACACCTTC.

The chain couples TRBV6-5 to TRBJ1-2; D is unresolved. This CDR3 spans 13 amino acids. V lost 6 bases and J lost 2, with 10 bases in between. Germline lookup yields CDR1 MNHEY and CDR2 SVGAGI. The CDR3 loop reads CASSFDGNYGYTF. The DNA of the CDR3 is TGTGCCAGCAGCTTTGACGGCAACTATGGCTACACCTTC.

Concerning this clone: The same CDR3 can be traced to other DNA sequences in this sample. The chain joins TRBV6-5 to TRBJ1-1; tentatively, D is TRBD1 (5 bases). The germline gives CDR1 MNHEY, CDR2 SVGAGI. This CDR3 has 14 amino acids. V lost 3 bases, J lost 0 bases, and 8 bases lay in between. The DNA of the CDR3 is TGTGCCAGCAGTTATGGAGGGGTGAACACTGAAGCTTTCTTT. Its translation is CASSYGGVNTEAFF.

The rearrangement uses TRBV18 and TRBJ2-7; tentative D call: TRBD1 (5 bases). CDR1 is KGHSH and CDR2 is LQKENI in the germline V gene. The CDR3 loop spans 16 amino acids. V lost 3 bases and J 3 bases, leaving 18 bases between the germline ends. Here the CDR3 DNA reads TGTGCCAGCTCACCCCGAACTGCAGGGATCTACTACGAGCAGTACTTC. Amino acids: CASSPRTAGIYYEQYF.

J is TRBJ2-3 and V is TRBV30, with TRBD1 matching over 8 bases. The germline CDR1 and CDR2 sequences are GTSNPN and SVGIG (reference sequence). J gave up 7 bases and V 1 base, and 7 bases lay outside the gene matches. The CDR3 has 14 residues. CDR3 coding DNA: TGTGCCTGGAGTGACGGACAGGGCCGCAATACGCAGTATTTT. As protein: CAWSDGQGRNTQYF.

The CDR3 nucleotides are TGTGCCAGCAGTGAAGGGAGGGGACTCTCCTTTTACAATGAGCAGTTCTTC. This codes for CASSEGRGLSFYNEQFF. The chain combines TRBV2 with TRBJ2-1; D possibly corresponds to TRBD2 (6 bases). Per the germline V gene, CDR1 is SNHLY and CDR2 is FYNNEI. With 1 base removed from V and 4 bases from J, the gap between germline ends came to 17 bases. This CDR3 is built from 17 residues.

The chain combines TRBV7-9 with TRBJ1-1; the D gene is possibly TRBD1 (6 bases). The CDR3 covers 13 residues. The V end lost 5 bases, the J end lost 8 bases, and 15 bases lay between the germline ends. Germline V CDR1 and CDR2: SEHNR, FQNEAQ (reference sequence). CDR3 region: CASSLDGRGEAFF. DNA of the CDR3: TGTGCCAGCAGCCTCGATGGGAGGGGGGAAGCTTTCTTT.

The chain joins TRBV10-2 to TRBJ1-1; D is unresolved. CDR1 is WSHSY, CDR2 SAAADI, per germline. The CDR3 totals 13 residues. V lost 1 base to trimming and J lost 4 bases, with 7 bases between them. CDR3 loop: CASSEFEPTEAFF. The DNA for the CDR3 is TGCGCCAGCAGTGAGTTCGAACCCACTGAAGCTTTCTTT.

The rearrangement uses TRBV6-2 or TRBV6-3 and TRBJ1-5; D unclear. The CDR3 has 12 amino acids. Trimming stripped 4 bases from V and 15 bases from J, with 16 bases between. Germline CDR1 and CDR2: MNHEY and SVGEGT. CDR3 loop: CASSFPPGLLHF. CDR3 coding DNA: TGTGCCAGCAGTTTCCCTCCGGGCCTCTTGCATTTT.

J is TRBJ1-3 and V is TRBV6-6, with a possible D match to TRBD1 (6 bases). The CDR3 has 15 residues. CDR1 is MNHNY, CDR2 SVGAGI, per germline (reference sequence). Between the trimmed V and J ends, which lost 5 bases and 2 bases, there was a span of 13 bases. The DNA of the CDR3 is TGTGCCAGCAGTAAAACACAGGGCACTGGAAACACCATATATTTT. It yields the protein CASSKTQGTGNTIYF.

The J gene is TRBJ1-1, the V gene TRBV18, with D unresolved. Per the germline V gene, CDR1 is KGHSH and CDR2 is LQKENI. V gave up 3 bases and J gave up 4 bases, with 9 bases separating them. This CDR3 has 13 residues. The CDR3 sequence: CASSPLDRTEAFF. CDR3 sequence (DNA): TGTGCCAGCTCACCCTTGGACCGCACTGAAGCTTTCTTT.

The table lists this clone with a few counts. The chain couples TRBV18 to TRBJ1-2; D is unresolved. CDR3 length: 13 amino acids. The germline V gene has CDR1 KGHSH and CDR2 LQKENI. V was pared by 2 bases and J by 2 bases, with 6 bases between. CDR3 nucleotide sequence: TGTGCCAGCTCACCAAACGTGAACTATGGCTACACCTTC. Translated: CASSPNVNYGYTF.

The chain carries TRBV5-6 and TRBJ1-6; possibly TRBD1 for D (5 bases). The V gene's germline CDR1 is SGHDT and CDR2 YYEEEE. Trimming shortened V by 7 bases and J by 8 bases, and 25 bases separated the two germline ends. The CDR3 spans 17 residues. CDR3 in amino acids: CASQGRVDGVHDSPLHF. DNA for the CDR3: TGTGCCAGCCAGGGACGGGTGGACGGGGTTCATGATTCACCCCTCCACTTT.

The chain is built from TRBV11-2 and TRBJ1-2, with D hard to call. The CDR3 spans 17 residues. The V gene lost 5 bases and the J gene lost 4 bases, with 23 bases spanning the gap. Germline V gene sequence: CDR1 SGHAT, CDR2 FQNNGV. CDR3 DNA sequence: TGTGCCAGCAGCCCGCGGAAAGTGGGTAGGAACACCTATGGCTACACCTTC. Its protein product is CASSPRKVGRNTYGYTF.

This chain uses TRBV7-9 with TRBJ1-2; 8 bases are shared with TRBD1. The CDR3 spans 13 residues. The germline V gene has CDR1 SEHNR and CDR2 FQNEAQ (reference sequence). V was pared by 1 base and J by 8 bases, with 3 bases of the junction left unmatched. The CDR3 coding sequence is TGTGCCAGCAGCTTAGGGCAGGGGGCAGGCTACACCTTC. Its protein product is CASSLGQGAGYTF.

V and J are TRBV18 and TRBJ1-4; no clear D gene. Trimming removed 5 bases from V and 0 bases from J, with 13 bases in between. Germline assignment: CDR1 KGHSH and CDR2 LQKENI. The CDR3 sequence is 16 residues long. The CDR3 protein is CASSTTEVATNEKLFF. The CDR3 nucleotides are TGTGCCAGCTCAACCACAGAGGTTGCAACTAATGAAAAACTGTTTTTT.

This chain connects TRBV28 to TRBJ2-7; D call uncertain. The ends were cut back, 3 bases at V and 6 bases at J, with 12 bases in the middle. CDR3 length: 13 amino acids. The germline gives CDR1 MDHEN, CDR2 SYDVKM. Here the CDR3 DNA reads TGTGCCAGCAGTTTTTATAGGATCTCCGAGCAGTACTTC. This encodes CASSFYRISEQYF.

This clone has a handful of counts. The CDR3 spells CASSESVGRYREEKLFF. The DNA of the CDR3 is TGTGCCAGCAGTGAGTCTGTTGGACGATACCGTGAAGAAAAACTGTTTTTT. The rearrangement joins TRBV6-1 to TRBJ1-4; no definite D call. CDR1 is MNHNS, CDR2 SASEGT, per germline. Trimming took 3 bases from V and 8 from J, leaving 22 bases between them. CDR3 size: 17 residues.

The chain recombines TRBV6-6 with TRBJ2-1, with D possibly TRBD2 on 6 matching bases. CDR1 and CDR2 (germline): MNHNY, SVGAGI (reference sequence). Between the trimmed V and J ends, which lost 0 bases and 4 bases, there was a span of 13 bases. The CDR3 totals 16 residues. CDR3 amino acids: CASSYSEGPPYNEQFF. In DNA, the CDR3 is TGTGCCAGCAGTTACTCGGAGGGGCCTCCTTACAATGAGCAGTTCTTC.

This sequence joins TRBV29-1 and TRBJ2-3, with no clear D. Trimming left V 7 bases short and J 5 bases short, with 19 bases between. Germline V gene sequence: CDR1 SQVTM, CDR2 ANQGSEA. The CDR3 has 14 residues. The CDR3 reads CSALVILDGDTQYF. The CDR3 region has the DNA TGCAGCGCCCTAGTTATACTTGACGGAGATACGCAGTATTTT.

The chain combines TRBV19 with TRBJ2-3, with D possibly TRBD1 on 5 matching bases. The CDR3 is 16 residues long. The germline CDR1 and CDR2 sequences are LNHDA and SQIVND (reference sequence). Trimming stripped 5 bases from V and 0 bases from J, with 15 bases between. The CDR3 DNA follows: TGTGCCAGTAGTTCGACAGCGACCTATAGCACAGATACGCAGTATTTT. It translates to CASSSTATYSTDTQYF. The whole variable domain, filled in from reference TRBV19 and TRBJ2-3, reads DGGITQSPKYLFRKEGQNVTLSCEQNLNHDAMYWYRQDPGQGLRLIYYSQIVNDFQKGDIAEGYSVSREKKESFPLTVTSAQKNPTAFYLCASSSTATYSTDTQYFGPGTRLTVL.

CDR3: CASSPQGENTEAFF. CDR3 bases: TGTGCCAGCTCACCCCAGGGTGAGAACACTGAAGCTTTCTTT. The J gene is TRBJ1-1, the V gene TRBV18; TRBD1 might be the D (5 bases). Germline V CDR1 and CDR2: KGHSH, LQKENI. V lost 3 bases and J 1 base, leaving 9 bases between the germline ends. The CDR3 extends over 14 amino acids.